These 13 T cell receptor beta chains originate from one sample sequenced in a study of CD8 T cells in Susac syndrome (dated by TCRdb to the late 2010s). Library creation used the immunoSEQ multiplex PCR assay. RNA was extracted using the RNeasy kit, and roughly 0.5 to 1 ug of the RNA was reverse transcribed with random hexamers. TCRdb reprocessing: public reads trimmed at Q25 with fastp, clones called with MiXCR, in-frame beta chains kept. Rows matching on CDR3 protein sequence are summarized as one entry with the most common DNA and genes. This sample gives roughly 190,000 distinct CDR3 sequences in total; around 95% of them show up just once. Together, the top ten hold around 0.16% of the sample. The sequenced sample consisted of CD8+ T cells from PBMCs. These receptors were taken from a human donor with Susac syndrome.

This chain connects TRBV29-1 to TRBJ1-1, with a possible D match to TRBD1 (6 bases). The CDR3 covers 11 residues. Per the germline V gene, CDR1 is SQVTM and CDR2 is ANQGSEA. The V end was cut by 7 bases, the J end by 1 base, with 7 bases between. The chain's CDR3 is CSGGGNTEAFF. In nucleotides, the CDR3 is TGCAGCGGAGGGGGGAACACTGAAGCTTTCTTT.

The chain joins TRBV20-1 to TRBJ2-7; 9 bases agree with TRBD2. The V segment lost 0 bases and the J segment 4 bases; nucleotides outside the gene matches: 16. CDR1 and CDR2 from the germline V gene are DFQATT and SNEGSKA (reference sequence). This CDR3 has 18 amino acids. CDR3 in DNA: TGCAGTGCTAGAGATCACTCCTATGGGCTAGCGGGGCCGTACGAGCAGTACTTC. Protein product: CSARDHSYGLAGPYEQYF.

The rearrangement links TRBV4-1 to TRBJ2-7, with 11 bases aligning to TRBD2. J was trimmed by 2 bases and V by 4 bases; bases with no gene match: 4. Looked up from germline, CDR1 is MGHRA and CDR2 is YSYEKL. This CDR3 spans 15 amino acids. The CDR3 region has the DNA TGCGCCAGCAGCCGAACTAGCGGGAGTACCTACGAGCAGTACTTC. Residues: CASSRTSGSTYEQYF.

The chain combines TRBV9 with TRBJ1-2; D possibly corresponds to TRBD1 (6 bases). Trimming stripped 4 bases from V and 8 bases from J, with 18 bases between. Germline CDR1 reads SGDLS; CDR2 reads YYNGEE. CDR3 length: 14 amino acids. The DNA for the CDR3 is TGTGCCAGCAGCCGGAATACAGGGAGCGGCGGCTACACCTTC. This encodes CASSRNTGSGGYTF.

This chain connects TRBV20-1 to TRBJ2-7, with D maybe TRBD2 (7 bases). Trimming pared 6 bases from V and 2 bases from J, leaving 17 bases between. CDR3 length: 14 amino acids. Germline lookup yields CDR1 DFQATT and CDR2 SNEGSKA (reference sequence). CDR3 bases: TGCAGTGCGCGTGTAGGGGGGGATACCTACGAGCAGTACTTC. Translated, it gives CSARVGGDTYEQYF.

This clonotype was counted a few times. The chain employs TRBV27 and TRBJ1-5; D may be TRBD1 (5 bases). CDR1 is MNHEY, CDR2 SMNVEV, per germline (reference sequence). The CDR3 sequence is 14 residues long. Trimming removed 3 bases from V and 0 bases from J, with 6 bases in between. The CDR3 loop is CASSLGDSNQPQHF. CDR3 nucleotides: TGTGCCAGCAGTTTGGGGGATAGCAATCAGCCCCAGCATTTT.

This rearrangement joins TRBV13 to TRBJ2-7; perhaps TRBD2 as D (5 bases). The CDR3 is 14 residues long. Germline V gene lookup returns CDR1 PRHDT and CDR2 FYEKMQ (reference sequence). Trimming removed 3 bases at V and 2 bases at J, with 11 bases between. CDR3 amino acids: CASSFRDGTYEQYF. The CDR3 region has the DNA TGTGCCAGCAGCTTCCGGGATGGCACCTACGAGCAGTACTTC.

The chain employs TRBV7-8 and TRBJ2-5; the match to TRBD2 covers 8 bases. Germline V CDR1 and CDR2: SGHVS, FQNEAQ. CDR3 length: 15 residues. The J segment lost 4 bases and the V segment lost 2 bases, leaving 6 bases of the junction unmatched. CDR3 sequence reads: CASSLLGGAGETQYF. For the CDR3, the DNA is TGTGCCAGCAGCTTACTCGGGGGGGCGGGAGAGACCCAGTACTTC.

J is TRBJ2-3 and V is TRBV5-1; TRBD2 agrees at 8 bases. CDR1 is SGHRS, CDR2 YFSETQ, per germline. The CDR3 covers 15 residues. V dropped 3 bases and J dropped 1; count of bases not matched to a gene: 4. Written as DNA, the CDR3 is TGCGCCAGCAGCTACAGCGGGGGTGGCACAGATACGCAGTATTTT. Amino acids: CASSYSGGGTDTQYF.

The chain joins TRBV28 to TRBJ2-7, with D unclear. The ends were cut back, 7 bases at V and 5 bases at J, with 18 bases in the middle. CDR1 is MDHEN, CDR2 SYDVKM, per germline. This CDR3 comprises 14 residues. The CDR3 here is CASILGRNSHEQYF. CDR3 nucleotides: TGTGCCAGCATCTTAGGTCGTAACAGCCACGAGCAGTACTTC.

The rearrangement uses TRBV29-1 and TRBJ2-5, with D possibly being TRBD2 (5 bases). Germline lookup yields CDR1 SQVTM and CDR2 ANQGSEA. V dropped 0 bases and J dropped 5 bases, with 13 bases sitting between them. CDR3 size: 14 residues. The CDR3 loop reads CSVEDSSSGETQYF. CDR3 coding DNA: TGCAGCGTTGAAGATTCGTCCAGCGGTGAGACCCAGTACTTC.

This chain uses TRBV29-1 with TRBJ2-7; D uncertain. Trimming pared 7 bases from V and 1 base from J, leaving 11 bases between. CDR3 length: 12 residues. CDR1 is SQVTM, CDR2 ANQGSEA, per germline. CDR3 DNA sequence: TGCAGCGCCACCGTGCCGTCCTACGAGCAGTACTTC. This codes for CSATVPSYEQYF.

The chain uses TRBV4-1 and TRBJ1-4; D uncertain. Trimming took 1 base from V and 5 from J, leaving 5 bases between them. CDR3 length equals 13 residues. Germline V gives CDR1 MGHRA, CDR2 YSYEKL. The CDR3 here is CASSQGRNEKLFF. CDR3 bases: TGCGCCAGCAGCCAAGGTAGAAATGAAAAACTGTTTTTT.